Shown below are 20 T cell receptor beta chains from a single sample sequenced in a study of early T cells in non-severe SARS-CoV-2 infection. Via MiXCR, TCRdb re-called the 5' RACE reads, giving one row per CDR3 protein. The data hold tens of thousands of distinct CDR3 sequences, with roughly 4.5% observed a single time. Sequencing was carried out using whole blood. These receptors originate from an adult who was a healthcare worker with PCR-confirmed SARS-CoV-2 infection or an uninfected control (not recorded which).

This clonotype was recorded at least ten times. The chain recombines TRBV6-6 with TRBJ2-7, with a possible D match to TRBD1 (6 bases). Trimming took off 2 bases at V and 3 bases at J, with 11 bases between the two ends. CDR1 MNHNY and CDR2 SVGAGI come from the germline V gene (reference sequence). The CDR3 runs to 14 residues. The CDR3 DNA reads TGTGCCAGCAGTTACGGGGGCAGAGACTACGAGCAGTACTTC. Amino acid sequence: CASSYGGRDYEQYF.

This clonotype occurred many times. Here the CDR3 reads CSVEKDRGLNTQYF. The DNA of the CDR3 is TGCAGCGTTGAGAAGGACAGGGGATTAAATACGCAGTATTTT. V and J are TRBV29-1 and TRBJ2-3; 9 nucleotides match TRBD1. Trimming cost V 3 bases and J 7 bases; bases outside gene matches: 8. The germline CDR1 and CDR2 sequences are SQVTM and ANQGSEA. The CDR3 length is 14 residues.

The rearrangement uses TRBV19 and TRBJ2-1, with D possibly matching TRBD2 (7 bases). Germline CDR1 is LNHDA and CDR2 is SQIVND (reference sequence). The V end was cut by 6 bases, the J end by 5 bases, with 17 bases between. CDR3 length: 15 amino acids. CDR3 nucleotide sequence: TGTGCCAGTAGCCACTGGGGGGGCATCGACAATGAGCAGTTCTTC. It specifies CASSHWGGIDNEQFF.

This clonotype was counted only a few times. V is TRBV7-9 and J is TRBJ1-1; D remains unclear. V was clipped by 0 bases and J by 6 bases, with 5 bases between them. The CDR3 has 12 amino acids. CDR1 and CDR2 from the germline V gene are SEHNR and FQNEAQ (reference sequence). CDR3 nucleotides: TGTGCCAGCAGCTTAGCGCCGGCTGAAGCTTTCTTT. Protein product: CASSLAPAEAFF.

The CDR3 bases are TGTGCCAGCAGTTACGCCAATGAAGCTTTCTTT. Encoded protein: CASSYANEAFF. V gene TRBV6-5 combines with J gene TRBJ1-1, with no clear D. CDR1 is MNHEY, CDR2 SVGAGI, per germline. The CDR3 runs 11 residues. Trimming removed 2 bases from V and 7 bases from J, with 5 bases in between.

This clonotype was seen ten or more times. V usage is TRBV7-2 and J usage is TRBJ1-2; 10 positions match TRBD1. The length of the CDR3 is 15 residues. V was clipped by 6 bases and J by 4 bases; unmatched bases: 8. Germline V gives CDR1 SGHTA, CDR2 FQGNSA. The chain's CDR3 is CASRRQGANGYGYTF. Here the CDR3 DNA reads TGTGCCAGCAGGAGACAGGGGGCTAATGGCTATGGCTACACCTTC.

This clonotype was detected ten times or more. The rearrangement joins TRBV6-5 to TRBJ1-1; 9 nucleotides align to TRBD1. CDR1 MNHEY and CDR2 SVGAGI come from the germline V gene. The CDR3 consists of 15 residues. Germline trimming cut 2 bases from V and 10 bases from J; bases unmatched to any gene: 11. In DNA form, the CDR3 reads TGTGCCAGCAGTTACCTCTCCGGGACAGGGTCTAGAGCTTTCTTT. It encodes CASSYLSGTGSRAFF.

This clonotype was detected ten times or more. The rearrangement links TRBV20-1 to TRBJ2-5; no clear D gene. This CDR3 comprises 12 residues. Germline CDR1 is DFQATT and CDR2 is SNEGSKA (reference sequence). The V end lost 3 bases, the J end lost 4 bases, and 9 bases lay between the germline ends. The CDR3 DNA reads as TGCAGTGCTAGGGGTCAAGGAGAGACCCAGTACTTC. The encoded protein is CSARGQGETQYF.

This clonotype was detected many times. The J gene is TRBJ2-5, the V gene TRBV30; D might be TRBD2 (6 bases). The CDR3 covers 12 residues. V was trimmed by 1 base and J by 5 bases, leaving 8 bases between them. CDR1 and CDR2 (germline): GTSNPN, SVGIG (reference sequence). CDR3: CAWSGRGETQYF. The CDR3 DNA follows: TGTGCCTGGAGTGGTCGGGGGGAGACCCAGTACTTC.

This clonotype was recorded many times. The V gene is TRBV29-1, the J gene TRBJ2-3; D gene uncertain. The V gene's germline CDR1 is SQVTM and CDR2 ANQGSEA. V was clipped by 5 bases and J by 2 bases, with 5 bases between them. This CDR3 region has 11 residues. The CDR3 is CSVLDTDTQYF. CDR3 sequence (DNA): TGCAGCGTTCTTGACACAGATACGCAGTATTTT.

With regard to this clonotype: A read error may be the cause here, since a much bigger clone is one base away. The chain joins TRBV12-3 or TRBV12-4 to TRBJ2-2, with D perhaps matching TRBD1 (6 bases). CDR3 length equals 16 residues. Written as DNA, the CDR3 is TGTGCCAGCAGCCTCGGGACAACAGCGAACACCTGGGAGCTGTTTTTT. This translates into CASSLGTTANTWELFF.

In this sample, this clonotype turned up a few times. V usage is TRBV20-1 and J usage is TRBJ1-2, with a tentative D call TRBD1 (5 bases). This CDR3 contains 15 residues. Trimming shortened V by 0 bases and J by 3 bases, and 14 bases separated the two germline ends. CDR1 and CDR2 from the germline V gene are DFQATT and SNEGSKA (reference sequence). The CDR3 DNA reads TGCAGTGCTAGAGATCTGGGGGGGTTTGACTATGGCTACACCTTC. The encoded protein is CSARDLGGFDYGYTF.

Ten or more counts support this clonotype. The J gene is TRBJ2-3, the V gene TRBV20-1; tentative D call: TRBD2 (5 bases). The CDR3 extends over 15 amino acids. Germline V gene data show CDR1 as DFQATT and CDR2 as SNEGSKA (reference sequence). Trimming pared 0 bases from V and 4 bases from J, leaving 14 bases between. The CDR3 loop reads CSARDPRSSPDTQYF. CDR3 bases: TGCAGTGCTAGAGACCCCCGGTCTAGCCCAGATACGCAGTATTTT.

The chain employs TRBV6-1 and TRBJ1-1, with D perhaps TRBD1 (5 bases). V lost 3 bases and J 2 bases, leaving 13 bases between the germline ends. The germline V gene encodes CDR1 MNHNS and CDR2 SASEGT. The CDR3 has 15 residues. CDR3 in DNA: TGTGCCAGCAGTGAGGCCCCGGGACTAAACACTGAAGCTTTCTTT. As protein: CASSEAPGLNTEAFF.

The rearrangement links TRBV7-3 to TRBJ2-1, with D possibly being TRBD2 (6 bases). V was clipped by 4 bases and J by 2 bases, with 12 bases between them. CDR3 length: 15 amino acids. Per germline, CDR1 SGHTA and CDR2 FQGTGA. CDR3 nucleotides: TGTGCCAGCAGCTCCCGGGGAGGCCCCTACAATGAGCAGTTCTTC. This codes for CASSSRGGPYNEQFF.

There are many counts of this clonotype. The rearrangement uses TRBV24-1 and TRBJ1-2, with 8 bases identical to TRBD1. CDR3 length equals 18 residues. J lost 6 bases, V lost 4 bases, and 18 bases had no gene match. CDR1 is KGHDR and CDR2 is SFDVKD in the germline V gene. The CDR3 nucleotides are TGTGCCACCAGTGACTCCAGGACAGGGCTTACCACCCGGAATGGCTACACCTTC. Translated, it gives CATSDSRTGLTTRNGYTF.

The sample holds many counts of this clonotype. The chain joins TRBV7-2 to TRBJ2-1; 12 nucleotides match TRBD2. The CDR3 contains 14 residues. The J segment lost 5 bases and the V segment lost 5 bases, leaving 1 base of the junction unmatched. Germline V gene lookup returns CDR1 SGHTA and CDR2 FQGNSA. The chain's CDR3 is CASSRLAGDNEQFF. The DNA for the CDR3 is TGTGCCAGCAGCCGACTAGCGGGGGACAATGAGCAGTTCTTC.

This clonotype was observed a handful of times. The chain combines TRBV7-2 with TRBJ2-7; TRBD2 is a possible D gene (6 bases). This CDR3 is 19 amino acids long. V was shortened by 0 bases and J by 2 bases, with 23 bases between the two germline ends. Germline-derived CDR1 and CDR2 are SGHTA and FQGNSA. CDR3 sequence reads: CASSLALVGGAHLPYEQYF. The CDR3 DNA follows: TGTGCCAGCAGCTTAGCTCTGGTGGGCGGGGCACACTTACCCTACGAGCAGTACTTC.

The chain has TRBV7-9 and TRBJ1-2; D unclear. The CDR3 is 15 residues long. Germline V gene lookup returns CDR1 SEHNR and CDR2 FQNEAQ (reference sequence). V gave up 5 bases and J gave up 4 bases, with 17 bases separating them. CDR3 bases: TGTGCCAGCAGCCTAGGAAGGGCGTCACCCTATGGCTACACCTTC. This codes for CASSLGRASPYGYTF.

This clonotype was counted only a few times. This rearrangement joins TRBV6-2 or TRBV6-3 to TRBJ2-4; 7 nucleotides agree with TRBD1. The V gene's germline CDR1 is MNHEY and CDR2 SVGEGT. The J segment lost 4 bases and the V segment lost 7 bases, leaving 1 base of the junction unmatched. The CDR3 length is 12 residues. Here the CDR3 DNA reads TGTGCCAGCAAGACAGGGAAAAACATTCAGTACTTC. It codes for CASKTGKNIQYF.